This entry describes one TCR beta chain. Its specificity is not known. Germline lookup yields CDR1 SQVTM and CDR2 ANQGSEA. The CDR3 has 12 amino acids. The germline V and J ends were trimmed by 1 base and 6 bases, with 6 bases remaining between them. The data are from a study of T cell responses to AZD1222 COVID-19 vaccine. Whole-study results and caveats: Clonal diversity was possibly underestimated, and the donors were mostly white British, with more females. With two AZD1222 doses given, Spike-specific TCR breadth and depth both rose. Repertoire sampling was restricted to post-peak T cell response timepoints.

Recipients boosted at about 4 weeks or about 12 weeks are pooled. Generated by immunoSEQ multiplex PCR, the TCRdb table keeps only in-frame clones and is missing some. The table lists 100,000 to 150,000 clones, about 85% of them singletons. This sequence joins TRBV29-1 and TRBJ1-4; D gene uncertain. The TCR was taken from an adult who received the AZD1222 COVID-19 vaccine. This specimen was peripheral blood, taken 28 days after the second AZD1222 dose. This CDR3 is CSVEALDEKLFF. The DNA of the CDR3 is TGCAGCGTTGAAGCCCTAGATGAAAAACTGTTTTTT.